Shown below are 23 T cell receptor beta chains from a single sample sequenced in a study of T cell changes during pregnancy in multiple sclerosis. Profiled with immunoSEQ multiplex PCR; TCRdb holds only in-frame clones, not every one. The sample includes about 57,000 clones, under 95% of them seen just once. Material: peripheral blood, obtained after pregnancy. These receptors were obtained from a female donor in good health, enrolled as a control in a pregnancy study.

Concerning this clone: The identical CDR3 is also encoded by other nucleotide sequences in the sample. The CDR3 DNA follows: TGTGCCACCAGCAGAGACAGGGCTAACTATGGCTACACCTTC. It codes for CATSRDRANYGYTF. The V and J genes are TRBV15 and TRBJ1-2; D might be TRBD1 (5 bases). Per the germline V gene, CDR1 is LNHNV and CDR2 is YYDKDF (reference sequence). V was shortened by 0 bases and J by 0 bases, with 5 bases between the two germline ends. CDR3 size: 14 residues.

The rearrangement links TRBV5-4 to TRBJ1-5; tentatively, D is TRBD1 (5 bases). There are 14 residues in the CDR3. Germline V gene sequence: CDR1 SGHNT, CDR2 YYREEE (reference sequence). Between the trimmed V and J ends, which lost 4 bases and 3 bases, there was a span of 11 bases. For the CDR3, the DNA is TGTGCCAGCAGCCTCGGGGGGGTCAATCAGCCCCAGCATTTT. Its protein is CASSLGGVNQPQHF.

There are a few counts of this clone. The chain couples TRBV7-9 to TRBJ1-5; D is perhaps TRBD1 (6 bases). V lost 5 bases and J 7 bases, leaving 15 bases between the germline ends. CDR1 and CDR2 (germline): SEHNR, FQNEAQ (reference sequence). The CDR3 runs to 14 residues. This CDR3 reads CASSSTQGRQPQHF. The CDR3 DNA sequence: TGTGCCAGCAGCAGCACCCAGGGGAGACAGCCCCAGCATTTT.

The chain couples TRBV29-1 to TRBJ1-5; 9 positions match TRBD1. Germline trimming cut 4 bases from V and 3 bases from J; bases unmatched to any gene: 1. The germline V gene encodes CDR1 SQVTM and CDR2 ANQGSEA. This CDR3 region has 13 residues. In nucleotides, the CDR3 is TGCAGCGTTGGGACAGGGGACAATCAGCCCCAGCATTTT. This sequence encodes CSVGTGDNQPQHF.

J is TRBJ2-7 and V is TRBV18, with a possible D match to TRBD1 (6 bases). The germline V and J ends were trimmed by 2 bases and 2 bases, with 10 bases remaining between them. CDR3 length equals 14 residues. Germline assignment: CDR1 KGHSH and CDR2 LQKENI. The CDR3 coding sequence is TGTGCCAGCTCACCAGGAACAGGGACCTACGAGCAGTACTTC. Protein sequence: CASSPGTGTYEQYF.

This chain uses TRBV6-5 with TRBJ1-5; D not resolved. Germline-derived CDR1 and CDR2 are MNHEY and SVGAGI. This CDR3 has 14 residues. The germline V and J ends were trimmed by 7 bases and 1 base, with 11 bases remaining between them. CDR3 sequence: CASKTDQSNQPQHF. In DNA form, the CDR3 reads TGTGCCAGCAAAACAGACCAAAGCAATCAGCCCCAGCATTTT.

The chain uses TRBV18 and TRBJ1-5; TRBD1 matches 7 bases. CDR3 length equals 15 residues. Unmatched junction bases numbered 4, after V lost 2 bases and J lost 3 bases. Germline CDR1 is KGHSH and CDR2 is LQKENI. The CDR3 loop is CASSPSQGDNQPQHF. The CDR3 coding sequence is TGTGCCAGCTCACCATCCCAGGGGGACAATCAGCCCCAGCATTTT.

This clone is a singleton in its sample. This chain uses TRBV6-5 with TRBJ2-7; 8 bases agree with TRBD1. CDR3 length: 13 residues. Germline CDR1 MNHEY, CDR2 SVGAGI. After removal of 2 bases from V and 3 bases from J, the junction contained 0 bases not matched to a gene. The CDR3 loop reads CASSYDRGYEQYF. The CDR3 DNA reads TGTGCCAGCAGTTACGACAGGGGCTACGAGCAGTACTTC.

The count of this clone is one. The chain has TRBV7-2 and TRBJ2-3, with TRBD2 matching over 8 bases. The germline gives CDR1 SGHTA, CDR2 FQGNSA. V shed 6 bases, J shed 6 bases, and the junction held 5 bases outside the gene matches. CDR3 length: 13 amino acids. The CDR3: CASSSGLVDTQYF. The CDR3 bases are TGTGCCAGCAGTTCGGGACTAGTGGATACGCAGTATTTT.

The chain links TRBV27 to TRBJ1-5; D uncertain. The CDR3 extends over 14 amino acids. Germline CDR1 and CDR2: MNHEY and SMNVEV (reference sequence). V lost 5 bases, J lost 7 bases, and 15 bases lay in between. This CDR3 is CASSRDAGSQPQHF. The DNA for the CDR3 is TGTGCCAGCAGTCGCGACGCCGGGAGCCAGCCCCAGCATTTT.

This chain links TRBV7-9 with TRBJ1-1, with 7 bases identical to TRBD1. CDR1 and CDR2 (germline): SEHNR, FQNEAQ (reference sequence). The V and J ends lost 4 bases and 0 bases, in that order; junction bases with no gene match: 5. CDR3 length: 15 residues. CDR3 DNA sequence: TGTGCCAGCAGCTCCCCGGACAGGTTGAACACTGAAGCTTTCTTT. Protein sequence: CASSSPDRLNTEAFF. The full variable domain, completed using reference TRBV7-9 and TRBJ1-1, is DTGVSQNPRHKITKRGQNVTFRCDPISEHNRLYWYRQTLGQGPEFLTYFQNEAQLEKSRLLSDRFSAERPKGSFSTLEIQRTEQGDSAMYLCASSSPDRLNTEAFFGQGTRLTVV.

The chain has TRBV9 and TRBJ1-4; 10 bases are shared with TRBD1. This CDR3 region has 17 residues. Germline CDR1 is SGDLS and CDR2 is YYNGEE. The ends lost 3 bases at V and 4 bases at J; junction bases unmatched: 9. The CDR3 spells CASSAWDRGGVNEKLFF. CDR3 nucleotides: TGTGCCAGCAGCGCGTGGGACAGGGGAGGCGTTAATGAAAAACTGTTTTTT.

The chain has TRBV30 and TRBJ2-2; D gene unclear. Germline-derived CDR1 and CDR2 are GTSNPN and SVGIG (reference sequence). Trimming took 3 bases from V and 5 from J, leaving 10 bases between them. The CDR3 consists of 13 residues. CDR3 in DNA: TGTGCCTGGAGCGGTCATCTTACCGGGGAGCTGTTTTTT. Translating gives CAWSGHLTGELFF.

CDR3 protein: CASSFAGTGGGNTIYF. CDR3 DNA sequence: TGTGCCAGCAGCTTCGCCGGGACAGGAGGAGGAAACACCATATATTTT. The chain has TRBV7-2 and TRBJ1-3; TRBD1 agrees at 8 bases. The CDR3 is 16 amino acids. Germline CDR1 reads SGHTA; CDR2 reads FQGNSA. Trimming cost V 3 bases and J 4 bases; bases outside gene matches: 8.

The chain recombines TRBV30 with TRBJ1-4; D gene ambiguous. The CDR3 has 19 amino acids. The V gene's germline CDR1 is GTSNPN and CDR2 SVGIG (reference sequence). Trimming pared 7 bases from V and 0 bases from J, leaving 27 bases between. CDR3: CASLDRRSGLFATNEKLFF. The DNA of the CDR3 is TGTGCCTCACTTGACCGGAGGAGTGGGCTGTTCGCAACTAATGAAAAACTGTTTTTT. Using reference TRBV30 and TRBJ1-4 for the parts outside the CDR3, the full variable domain is SQTIHQWPATLVQPVGSPLSLECTVEGTSNPNLYWYRQAAGRGLQLLFYSVGIGQISSEVPQNLSASRPQDRQFILSSKKLLLSDSGFYLCASLDRRSGLFATNEKLFFGSGTQLSVL.

This chain connects TRBV19 to TRBJ2-2; 9 nucleotides match TRBD1. This CDR3 is 15 amino acids long. The V gene end was trimmed by 7 bases and the J gene end by 4 bases; junction bases not matched to a gene: 7. Germline CDR1 and CDR2: LNHDA and SQIVND (reference sequence). Here the CDR3 DNA reads TGTGCCAGTACCAAGGGACAGGGAAGCACCGGGGAGCTGTTTTTT. Encoded protein: CASTKGQGSTGELFF.

V is TRBV28 and J is TRBJ2-3, with D unresolved. The CDR3 sequence is 12 residues long. V dropped 2 bases and J dropped 14 bases, with 14 bases sitting between them. Germline V gene data show CDR1 as MDHEN and CDR2 as SYDVKM. In DNA form, the CDR3 reads TGTGCCAGCAGTTTAGGGCCGTCCAAGCTGTATTTT. Translated, it gives CASSLGPSKLYF.

The CDR3 coding sequence is TGTGCCAGCAGCTTAGTCGGTCGCTACGAGCAGTACTTC. Encoded protein: CASSLVGRYEQYF. The J gene is TRBJ2-7, the V gene TRBV11-2; D is uncertain. Trimming removed 1 base at V and 3 bases at J, with 7 bases between. The germline V gene has CDR1 SGHAT and CDR2 FQNNGV. The CDR3 sequence is 13 residues long.

This chain connects TRBV7-2 to TRBJ1-5; D is possibly TRBD1 (5 bases). V lost 1 base and J 5 bases, leaving 9 bases between the germline ends. The CDR3 is 14 amino acids. Germline values: CDR1 SGHTA, CDR2 FQGNSA. CDR3 bases: TGTGCCAGCAGCTTAGATGCAGGGTATCAGCCCCAGCATTTT. Translation: CASSLDAGYQPQHF.

The CDR3 DNA sequence: TGTGCCAGCAGCACTAGACAGGGGGCTTGCGAGCAGTACTTC. It yields the protein CASSTRQGACEQYF. The chain employs TRBV21-1 and TRBJ2-7; the table's D call, TRBD1, was not checked against the DNA. TRBV21-1 represents a pseudogene. The CDR3 contains 14 residues.

The chain links TRBV4-2 to TRBJ1-5, with D perhaps matching TRBD1 (5 bases). Trimming removed 0 bases from V and 0 bases from J, with 18 bases in between. The germline V gene has CDR1 LGHNA and CDR2 YNFKEQ. CDR3 size: 19 residues. The CDR3 DNA sequence: TGTGCCAGCAGCCAAGATACGGCGACAGCCGATTATAGCAATCAGCCCCAGCATTTT. It is translated as CASSQDTATADYSNQPQHF.

The rearrangement uses TRBV5-4 and TRBJ2-7; D call uncertain. Germline CDR1 SGHNT, CDR2 YYREEE (reference sequence). The CDR3 length is 16 residues. The V gene lost 4 bases and the J gene lost 1 base, with 18 bases spanning the gap. CDR3 residues: CASSQDMTEPSYEQYF. CDR3 sequence (DNA): TGTGCCAGCAGCCAAGATATGACTGAACCGTCCTACGAGCAGTACTTC.

The rearrangement uses TRBV2 and TRBJ2-3, with 7 positions matching TRBD2. The CDR3 spans 14 residues. From germline, CDR1 is SNHLY and CDR2 FYNNEI. V was clipped by 9 bases and J by 0 bases; unmatched bases: 6. CDR3 amino acids: CASTMGLSTDTQYF. The CDR3 region has the DNA TGTGCCAGTACCATGGGACTAAGCACAGATACGCAGTATTTT.